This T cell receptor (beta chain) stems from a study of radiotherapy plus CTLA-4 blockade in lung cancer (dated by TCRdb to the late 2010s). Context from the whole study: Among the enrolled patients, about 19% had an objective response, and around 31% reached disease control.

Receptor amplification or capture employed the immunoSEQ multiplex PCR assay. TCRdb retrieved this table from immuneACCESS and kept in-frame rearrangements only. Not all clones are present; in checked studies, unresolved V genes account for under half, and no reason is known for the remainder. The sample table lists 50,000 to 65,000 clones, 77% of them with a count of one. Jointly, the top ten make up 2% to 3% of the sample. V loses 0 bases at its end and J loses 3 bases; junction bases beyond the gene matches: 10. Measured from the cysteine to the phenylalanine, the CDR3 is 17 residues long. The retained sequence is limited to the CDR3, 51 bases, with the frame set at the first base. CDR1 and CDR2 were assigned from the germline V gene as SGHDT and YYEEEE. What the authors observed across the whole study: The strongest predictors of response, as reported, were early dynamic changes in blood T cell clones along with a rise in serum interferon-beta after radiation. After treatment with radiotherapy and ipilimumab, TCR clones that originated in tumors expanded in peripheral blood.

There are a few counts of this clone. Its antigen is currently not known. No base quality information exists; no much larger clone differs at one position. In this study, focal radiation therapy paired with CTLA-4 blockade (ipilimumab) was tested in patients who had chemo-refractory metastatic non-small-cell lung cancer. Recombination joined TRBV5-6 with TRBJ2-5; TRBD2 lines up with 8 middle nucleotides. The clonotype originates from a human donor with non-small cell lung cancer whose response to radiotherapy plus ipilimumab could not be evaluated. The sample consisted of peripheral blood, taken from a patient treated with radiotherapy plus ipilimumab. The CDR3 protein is CASSLAIRFGGEETQYF. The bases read TGTGCCAGCAGCTTGGCTATTCGCTTCGGGGGGGAAGAGACCCAGTACTTC.